This TCR beta chain emerged from a study of blood T cell repertoires in COVID-19. Study at large: Collection of acute and convalescent COVID-19 samples took place in the United States, Italy and Spain. T cells, B-cell-depleted T cells, or PBMCs supplied cDNA or gDNA.

Germline V CDR1 and CDR2: SGHNT, YYREEE (reference sequence). V dropped 2 bases and J dropped 4 bases, with 18 bases sitting between them. The CDR3 contains 16 residues. Clones were read by immunoSEQ multiplex PCR, and TCRdb kept only the in-frame ones, dropping some. The table shows roughly 410,000 clones, with 80% to 90% occurring only once. In Seattle, patients joined the study during active infection and were tracked longitudinally. Sequencing input: peripheral blood. The TCR originated in a woman aged 55-70 years with COVID-19, enrolled during active disease. The gene calls are TRBV5-4 and TRBJ1-2; TRBD1 is a possible D gene (5 bases). The CDR3: CASSFVQGSLSYGYTF. CDR3 DNA: TGTGCCAGCAGCTTTGTCCAGGGCAGTCTCAGCTATGGCTACACCTTC.